This paragraph reports one T cell receptor (beta chain). The study sampled nominally healthy donors, though unrecorded immune exposures were likely. The source of the sample is a study of cytomegalovirus exposure and HLA in healthy donors. From germline, CDR1 is LNHDA and CDR2 SQIVND (reference sequence). The CDR3 loop spans 15 amino acids. Trimming pared 7 bases from V and 6 bases from J, leaving 16 bases between. Primers included in the PCR were 60 Vbeta and 13 Jbeta primers. Only in-frame clones appear in the TCRdb table, and some are missing; sequencing was by immunoSEQ multiplex PCR. The sample carries 120,000 to 150,000 clones, about 80% recorded once.

The sequencing sample was made of PBMCs. This receptor was taken from a male donor in good health and CMV-seronegative. The V gene is TRBV19, the J gene TRBJ1-6; tentatively, D is TRBD1 (5 bases). The CDR3 nucleotides read TGTGCCAGTACCCTAGGGACTGTCTTTAATTCACCCCTCCACTTT. Translated: CASTLGTVFNSPLHF.